The table lists the clone carrying this T cell receptor (beta chain) with a few counts. Its specificity is unknown. This sample was taken from a study of CD8+ T cells in alopecia areata. Study-wide background: Treated patients took oral tofacitinib at 5 to 10 mg twice daily. Treated patients' severity was scored by percentage of affected scalp area. Overall study findings and caveats: In scalp samples, resident alphabeta T cells of normal skin are also sequenced.

As the sequencing template, cDNA was produced by extracting RNA and reverse transcribing it. Clones were read by immunoSEQ multiplex PCR, and TCRdb kept only the in-frame ones, dropping some. The sample holds about 180,000 clones; roughly 58% are singletons and the top ten take roughly 16%. Germline assignment: CDR1 SNHLY and CDR2 FYNNEI. The V and J ends lost 6 bases and 3 bases respectively, with 11 bases between them. The CDR3 extends over 14 amino acids. Treatment defined: oral pan-JAK inhibitor, 5-10 mg twice daily. Collected material from alopecia areata patients comprised lesional scalp punch biopsies and peripheral blood.

The TCR sequence derives from a human donor with alopecia areata. Sequencing used CD4+ T cells sorted from blood, obtained between weeks 55 and 65, from a patient treated with tofacitinib. This chain joins TRBV2 and TRBJ2-2, with D unresolved. The CDR3 DNA sequence: TGTGCCAGCAGACGTGACGGTGACACCGGGGAGCTGTTTTTT. This gives the protein CASRRDGDTGELFF.